The present T cell receptor beta chain was sequenced within a study of identical twins. Study conclusions and caveats: Instead of following the same donors, the conclusions were based on cross-sectional statistical analysis. Fewer insertions marked abundant cord blood beta clonotypes; young adult naive trended weakly, memory not at all.

Germline V CDR1 and CDR2: KGHDR, SFDVKD. This CDR3 spans 12 amino acids. Trimming removed 7 bases from V and 5 bases from J, with 10 bases in between. On this clonotype itself: Its antigen is currently unknown.

cDNA molecules carried unique molecular identifiers, and template switching added a universal primer site. TCRdb ran MiXCR on the 5' RACE reads and lists one entry per CDR3 protein. The top ten hold around 0.98% of the sample, which has 650,000 to 800,000 distinct CDR3 sequences, over 8.5% seen once. These data are also associated with another study on yellow fever vaccine responses in identical twins.

The sequencing sample was made of PBMCs. The genes are TRBV24-1 and TRBJ2-5; D is possibly TRBD1 (6 bases). The sequence derives from a woman aged 18-30 years in good health. The CDR3 DNA reads as TGTGCCACCAGCAGGGGTTCGGAGACCCAGTACTTC. Translated, it gives CATSRGSETQYF.